What follows are 13 T cell receptor beta chains derived from one specimen sequenced in a study of cytotoxic CD8 clonotypes in ibrutinib-treated CLL. Repertoires were generated with immunoSEQ multiplex PCR, while TCRdb's copy carries only in-frame clones and drops some. The table includes about 150,000 clones, roughly 76% detected once. The sequences come from PBMCs, collected after 24 months of ibrutinib treatment. The receptor source for this set is a human donor with chronic lymphocytic leukemia.

The rearrangement joins TRBV10-3 to TRBJ2-3, with 14 bases that match TRBD2. V trimming: 7 bases; J trimming: 5 bases; junction bases outside the gene matches: 5. Germline V gene sequence: CDR1 ENHRY, CDR2 SYGVKD. The CDR3 sequence is 15 residues long. As DNA, the CDR3 is TGTGCCATCACCTCGACTAGCGGGGGGGAAGATACGCAGTATTTT. It yields the protein CAITSTSGGEDTQYF.

V and J are TRBV4-2 and TRBJ1-5, with D hard to call. Deletions cut 7 bases from V and 3 bases from J, with 10 bases between. Germline CDR1 reads LGHNA; CDR2 reads YNFKEQ. The CDR3 extends over 13 amino acids. CDR3 sequence reads: CASTRGPNQPQHF. CDR3 in DNA: TGTGCCAGCACCCGCGGCCCCAATCAGCCCCAGCATTTT.

This clone was picked up a small number of times. The rearrangement links TRBV30 to TRBJ1-2; D call uncertain. The germline V gene encodes CDR1 GTSNPN and CDR2 SVGIG (reference sequence). The CDR3 loop spans 11 amino acids. Trimming cost V 5 bases and J 5 bases, with 9 bases left between them. CDR3 in DNA: TGTGCCTGGGGGCGCCTATATGGCTACACCTTC. This codes for CAWGRLYGYTF.

This clone was seen just once. The genes are TRBV5-4 and TRBJ1-1, with unresolved D. This CDR3 spans 11 amino acids. V lost 2 bases to trimming and J lost 4 bases, with 3 bases between them. The germline V gene has CDR1 SGHNT and CDR2 YYREEE (reference sequence). CDR3 DNA sequence: TGTGCCAGCAGCTTCAGCACTGAAGCTTTCTTT. Protein sequence: CASSFSTEAFF. Combining the CDR3 with reference TRBV5-4 and TRBJ1-1 gives the whole variable domain ETGVTQSPTHLIKTRGQQVTLRCSSQSGHNTVSWYQQALGQGPQFIFQYYREEENGRGNFPPRFSGLQFPNYSSELNVNALELDDSALYLCASSFSTEAFFGQGTRLTVV.

J is TRBJ2-1 and V is TRBV7-2, with 10 bases matching TRBD2. The CDR3 runs to 12 residues. After removal of 5 bases from V and 10 bases from J, the junction contained 2 bases not matched to a gene. CDR1 and CDR2 from the germline V gene are SGHTA and FQGNSA. The CDR3 DNA follows: TGTGCCAGCAGCGCACTAGCGGGGGAGCAGTTCTTC. Protein sequence: CASSALAGEQFF. The full variable domain, completed using reference TRBV7-2 and TRBJ2-1, is GAGVSQSPSNKVTEKGKDVELRCDPISGHTALYWYRQSLGQGLEFLIYFQGNSAPDKSGLPSDRFSAERTGGSVSTLTIQRTQQEDSAVYLCASSALAGEQFFGPGTRLTVL.

The V call is TRBV28, the J call TRBJ2-5; the match to TRBD2 covers 10 bases. The germline gives CDR1 MDHEN, CDR2 SYDVKM. This CDR3 contains 17 residues. The trim removed 0 bases at V and 5 bases at J, leaving 9 bases unmatched. The CDR3 sequence is CASSLWASGSGGETQYF. DNA for the CDR3: TGTGCCAGCAGTTTATGGGCTAGCGGGAGTGGGGGGGAGACCCAGTACTTC.

V is TRBV18 and J is TRBJ2-3; D may be TRBD1 (6 bases). Germline V gene sequence: CDR1 KGHSH, CDR2 LQKENI. V dropped 6 bases and J dropped 6 bases, with 19 bases sitting between them. The CDR3 length is 15 residues. As DNA, the CDR3 is TGTGCCAGCTCCCTGGACAGACCTGATGGGGATACGCAGTATTTT. The encoded protein is CASSLDRPDGDTQYF.

The CDR3 reads CASSHPGQNSPLHF. Written as DNA, the CDR3 is TGTGCCAGCAGTCATCCGGGACAGAATTCACCCCTCCACTTT. The J gene is TRBJ1-6, the V gene TRBV27; 7 positions match TRBD1. This CDR3 contains 14 residues. After removal of 5 bases from V and 7 bases from J, the junction contained 5 bases not matched to a gene. CDR1 is MNHEY, CDR2 SMNVEV, per germline (reference sequence).

The chain couples TRBV7-3 to TRBJ2-3; either TRBD1 or TRBD2 may supply D (6 bases each). There are 15 residues in the CDR3. From germline, CDR1 is SGHTA and CDR2 FQGTGA. Trimming stripped 2 bases from V and 0 bases from J, with 9 bases between. The CDR3 DNA reads as TGTGCCAGCAGCTTAGTGGGGGGCAGCACAGATACGCAGTATTTT. Protein product: CASSLVGGSTDTQYF.

In its sample, this clone was seen once. The junction and the germline gene differ at one end; a read error may be behind it. The chain recombines TRBV7-8 with TRBJ2-3, with 7 nucleotides matching TRBD1. The germline V gene encodes CDR1 SGHVS and CDR2 FQNEAQ. The CDR3 has 15 residues. The CDR3 region has the DNA TGTGCCAGCAGCTTGCCTCCCTTGAGAAGTAGGGGGCAGGATTTT. Its translation is CASSLPPLRSRGQDF.

Comment on this clone: Other DNA sequences in the same sample also yield this CDR3. The rearrangement links TRBV9 to TRBJ2-3, with 8 bases matching TRBD2. Germline V lookup: CDR1 SGDLS, CDR2 YYNGEE. V shed 2 bases, J shed 0 bases, and the junction held 5 bases outside the gene matches. This CDR3 comprises 16 residues. CDR3 loop: CASSVRGGTSTDTQYF. CDR3 nucleotide sequence: TGTGCCAGCAGCGTCCGGGGGGGCACAAGCACAGATACGCAGTATTTT.

The chain joins TRBV4-1 to TRBJ2-4; a weak D match, TRBD1 (7 bases). This CDR3 contains 18 residues. Looked up from germline, CDR1 is MGHRA and CDR2 is YSYEKL. Between the trimmed V and J ends, which lost 0 bases and 2 bases, there was a span of 17 bases. DNA of the CDR3: TGCGCCAGCAGCCAAGATTGGCGGGGCAGGGGGTCCAAAAACATTCAGTACTTC. This sequence encodes CASSQDWRGRGSKNIQYF.

V and J are TRBV6-1 and TRBJ2-4; TRBD2 aligns across 9 bases. Germline assignment: CDR1 MNHNS and CDR2 SASEGT. After removal of 7 bases from V and 2 bases from J, the junction contained 3 bases not matched to a gene. There are 14 residues in the CDR3. The CDR3 sequence is CASTAGGTKNIQYF. The CDR3 DNA sequence: TGTGCCAGCACCGCGGGGGGGACCAAAAACATTCAGTACTTC.